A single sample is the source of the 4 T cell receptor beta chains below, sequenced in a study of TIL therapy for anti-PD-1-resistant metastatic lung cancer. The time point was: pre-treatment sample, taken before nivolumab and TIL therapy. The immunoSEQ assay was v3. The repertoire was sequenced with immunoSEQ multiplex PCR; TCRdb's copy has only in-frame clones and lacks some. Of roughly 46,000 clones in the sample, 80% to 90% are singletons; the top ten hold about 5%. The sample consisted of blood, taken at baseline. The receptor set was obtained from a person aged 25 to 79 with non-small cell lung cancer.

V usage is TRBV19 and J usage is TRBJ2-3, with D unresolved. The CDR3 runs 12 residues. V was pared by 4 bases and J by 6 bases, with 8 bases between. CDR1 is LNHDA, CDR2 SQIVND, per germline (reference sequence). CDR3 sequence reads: CASSTLGDTQYF. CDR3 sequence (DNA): TGTGCCAGTAGTACACTGGGGGATACGCAGTATTTT.

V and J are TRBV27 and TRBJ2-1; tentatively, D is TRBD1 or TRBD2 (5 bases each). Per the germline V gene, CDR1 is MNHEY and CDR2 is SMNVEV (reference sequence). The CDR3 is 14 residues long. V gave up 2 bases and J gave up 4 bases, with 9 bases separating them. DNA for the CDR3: TGTGCCAGCAGTTTAGGGGGTCCATACAATGAGCAGTTCTTC. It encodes CASSLGGPYNEQFF.

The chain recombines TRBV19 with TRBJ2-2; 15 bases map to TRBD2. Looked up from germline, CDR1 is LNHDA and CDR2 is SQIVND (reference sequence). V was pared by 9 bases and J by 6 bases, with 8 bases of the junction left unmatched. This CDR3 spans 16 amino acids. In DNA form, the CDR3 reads TGTGCCAGCAGGACTAGCGGGAGGGCCGTAGCCGGGGAGCTGTTTTTT. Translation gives CASRTSGRAVAGELFF.

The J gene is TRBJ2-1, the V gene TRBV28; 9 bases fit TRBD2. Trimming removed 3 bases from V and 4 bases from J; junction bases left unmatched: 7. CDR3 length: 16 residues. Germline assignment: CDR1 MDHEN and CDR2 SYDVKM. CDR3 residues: CASSLFSGSWYNEQFF. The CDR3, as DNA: TGTGCCAGCAGTTTGTTTAGCGGGAGTTGGTACAATGAGCAGTTCTTC.